The next 8 T cell receptor beta chains were all read from a single sample in a study of blood T cell dynamics during melanoma immunotherapy. Here immunoSEQ multiplex PCR was the method, and the copy in TCRdb shows in-frame clones only, minus some. The sample lists roughly 250 clones, around 91% occurring once. Sample time point: week 3, after first cycle of checkpoint inhibitor. Here the sequenced sample was naive CD8+ T cells from blood, taken from a patient treated with checkpoint blockade. Receptors originate from a human donor with melanoma.

The chain is built from TRBV11-2 and TRBJ2-5; tentative D call: TRBD2 (5 bases). Germline V gene data show CDR1 as SGHAT and CDR2 as FQNNGV. The CDR3 length is 15 residues. Between the trimmed V and J ends, which lost 6 bases and 2 bases, there was a span of 16 bases. CDR3 sequence (DNA): TGTGCCAGCAGATTACGCAGCGGACCGCAAGAGACCCAGTACTTC. Its protein product is CASRLRSGPQETQYF.

This chain connects TRBV28 to TRBJ2-7, with 7 nucleotides matching TRBD2. The trim removed 0 bases at V and 5 bases at J, leaving 4 bases unmatched. Germline-derived CDR1 and CDR2 are MDHEN and SYDVKM. This CDR3 has 14 residues. The CDR3 loop reads CASSLWSGINEQYF. The CDR3 coding sequence is TGTGCCAGCAGTTTATGGAGCGGGATCAACGAGCAGTACTTC.

Written as DNA, the CDR3 is TGTGCCAGCAAATCCCCGGGTACCTACGAGCAGTACTTC. Translation gives CASKSPGTYEQYF. The V and J genes are TRBV7-9 and TRBJ2-7; D not certain. The CDR3 extends over 13 amino acids. Trimming cost V 7 bases and J 2 bases, with 12 bases left between them. The germline V gene encodes CDR1 SEHNR and CDR2 FQNEAQ (reference sequence).

This clone was detected only once. This chain's CDR3 is CASSPTADPGYNEQFF. The CDR3 DNA sequence: TGTGCCAGCAGCCCGACAGCGGACCCTGGGTACAATGAGCAGTTCTTC. This sequence joins TRBV9 and TRBJ2-1; D could derive from TRBD1 or TRBD2 (5 bases each). Germline-derived CDR1 and CDR2 are SGDLS and YYNGEE. Between the trimmed V and J ends, which lost 4 bases and 4 bases, there was a span of 18 bases. This CDR3 region has 16 residues.

This clone came up once. The chain has TRBV9 and TRBJ2-3; 7 nucleotides align to TRBD1. The CDR3 is made up of 14 amino acids. The germline V gene encodes CDR1 SGDLS and CDR2 YYNGEE. The V segment lost 3 bases and the J segment 0 bases; nucleotides outside the gene matches: 1. The CDR3 region has the DNA TGTGCCAGCAGCGCGACAGGGAGCACAGATACGCAGTATTTT. The encoded protein is CASSATGSTDTQYF.

This chain connects TRBV9 to TRBJ1-3; the D gene is possibly TRBD1 (5 bases). Per germline, CDR1 SGDLS and CDR2 YYNGEE. Trimming took 4 bases from V and 0 from J, leaving 14 bases between them. The CDR3 extends over 16 amino acids. CDR3 sequence (DNA): TGTGCCAGCAGCCCCAGCGCAGGGCCCTCTGGAAACACCATATATTTT. It encodes CASSPSAGPSGNTIYF.

The CDR3 DNA is TGTGCCAGCAGCGTAGGGAACGGAGAGCTGTTTTTT. It translates to CASSVGNGELFF. The V and J genes are TRBV9 and TRBJ2-2; D unresolved. CDR1 SGDLS and CDR2 YYNGEE come from the germline V gene. V was clipped by 0 bases and J by 11 bases, with 8 bases between them. The CDR3 sequence is 12 residues long.

The chain combines TRBV7-9 with TRBJ1-1, with D tentatively TRBD1 (6 bases). In germline, CDR1 is SEHNR, CDR2 FQNEAQ (reference sequence). This CDR3 has 13 residues. Trimming pared 6 bases from V and 4 bases from J, leaving 12 bases between. The CDR3 DNA follows: TGTGCCAGCAGTCCCCAGGGGAGCACTGAAGCTTTCTTT. Translated: CASSPQGSTEAFF. Drawing the rest from reference TRBV7-9 and TRBJ1-1, the complete variable domain is DTGVSQNPRHKITKRGQNVTFRCDPISEHNRLYWYRQTLGQGPEFLTYFQNEAQLEKSRLLSDRFSAERPKGSFSTLEIQRTEQGDSAMYLCASSPQGSTEAFFGQGTRLTVV.